This T cell receptor (beta chain) was recorded in a study of OX40 agonist ivuxolimab in advanced cancers. Study context: Dosing consisted of intravenous ivuxolimab at 0.01 to 10 mg/kg every 2 weeks. Study-wide results and caveats: Clonal expansion by week 6 occurred in CD4+ and CD8+ blood T cells (at 0.1 to 3.0 mg/kg).

The CDR3 runs to 18 residues. Germline-derived CDR1 and CDR2 are SGHVS and FNYEAQ. With 4 bases removed from V and 6 bases from J, the gap between germline ends came to 26 bases. As for this clone: The antigen remains undetermined.

Data came from immunoSEQ multiplex PCR; TCRdb stores just in-frame clones and leaves some out. The data contain tens of thousands of clones, about 93% of them singletons. The TCR sequence derives from an adult with an advanced solid tumor such as melanoma, head and neck, liver or kidney cancer. The sequencing here drew on CD4+ or CD8+ T cells sorted from blood, taken in a trial of the OX40 agonist ivuxolimab. The chain uses TRBV7-6 and TRBJ2-3; D unresolved. CDR3: CASSSYRPGWQAGDTQYF. Here the CDR3 DNA reads TGTGCCAGCAGCTCATATAGACCCGGCTGGCAGGCTGGGGATACGCAGTATTTT.